This T cell receptor beta chain was documented in a study of blood T cell repertoires in COVID-19. The CDR3 covers 15 residues. V shed 0 bases and J shed 3 bases, with 10 bases lying between them. The germline V gene encodes CDR1 SGDLS and CDR2 YYNGEE. Assay used: immunoSEQ multiplex PCR; TCRdb lists only in-frame clones, some missing. Altogether 30,000 to 40,000 clones are present, 85% to 90% being singletons, with the ten largest covering approximately 18%. The V gene is TRBV9, the J gene TRBJ2-1, with D unresolved. The sequencing sample was made of peripheral blood. This clonotype originated in a woman aged 60-75 years with active COVID-19. The CDR3, as DNA: TGTGCCAGCAGCGTAGAGGATAGCATCTACAATGAGCAGTTCTTC. It yields the protein CASSVEDSIYNEQFF.